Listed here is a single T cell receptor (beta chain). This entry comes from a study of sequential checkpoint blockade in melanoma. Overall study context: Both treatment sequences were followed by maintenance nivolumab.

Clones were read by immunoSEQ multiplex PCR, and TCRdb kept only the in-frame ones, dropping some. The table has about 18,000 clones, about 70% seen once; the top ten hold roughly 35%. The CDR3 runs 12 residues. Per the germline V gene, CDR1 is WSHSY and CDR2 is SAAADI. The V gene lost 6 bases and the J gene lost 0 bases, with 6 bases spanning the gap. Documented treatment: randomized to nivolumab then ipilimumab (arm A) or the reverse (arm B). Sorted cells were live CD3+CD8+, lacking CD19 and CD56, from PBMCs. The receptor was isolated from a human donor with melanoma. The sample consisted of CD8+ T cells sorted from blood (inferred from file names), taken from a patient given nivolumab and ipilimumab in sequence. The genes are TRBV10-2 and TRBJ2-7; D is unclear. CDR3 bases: TGCGCCAGCAGACTGAGCTCCTACGAGCAGTACTTC. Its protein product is CASRLSSYEQYF.